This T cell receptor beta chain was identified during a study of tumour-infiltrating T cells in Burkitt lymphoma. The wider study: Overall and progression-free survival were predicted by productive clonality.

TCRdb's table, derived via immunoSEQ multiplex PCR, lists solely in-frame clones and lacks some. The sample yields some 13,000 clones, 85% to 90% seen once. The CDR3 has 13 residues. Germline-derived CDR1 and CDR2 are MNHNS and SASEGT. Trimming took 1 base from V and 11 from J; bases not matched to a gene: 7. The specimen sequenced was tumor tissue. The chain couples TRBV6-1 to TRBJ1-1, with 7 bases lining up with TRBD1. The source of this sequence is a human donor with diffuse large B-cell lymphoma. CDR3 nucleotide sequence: TGTGCCAGCAGTGAAGGACAGGGTATGAAGGCTTTCTTT. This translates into CASSEGQGMKAFF.